The clone carrying this T cell receptor beta chain was observed a handful of times. The antigen is not known. TCRdb reprocessed the 5' RACE reads via MiXCR and lists one record per CDR3 protein. This repertoire shows 100,000 to 120,000 distinct CDR3 sequences, roughly 12% found once; its top ten account for less than 3.5%. The sample comes from a study of early T cells in non-severe SARS-CoV-2 infection. The study, taken as a whole, reports: VDJdb-based annotation leaned toward anti-spike CD8 responses and missed private and CD4 specificities.

The clonotype comes from an adult who was a healthcare worker with PCR-confirmed SARS-CoV-2 infection or an uninfected control (not recorded which). Sequencing was performed on whole blood.

CDR3 protein: CASSLLNQPQHF. The CDR3 DNA sequence: TGTGCCAGCAGTTTATTGAATCAGCCCCAGCATTTT. This sequence joins TRBV28 and TRBJ1-5; D is undetermined. V was trimmed by 1 base and J by 4 bases, leaving 2 bases between them. The CDR3 runs 12 residues. Germline CDR1 is MDHEN and CDR2 is SYDVKM.